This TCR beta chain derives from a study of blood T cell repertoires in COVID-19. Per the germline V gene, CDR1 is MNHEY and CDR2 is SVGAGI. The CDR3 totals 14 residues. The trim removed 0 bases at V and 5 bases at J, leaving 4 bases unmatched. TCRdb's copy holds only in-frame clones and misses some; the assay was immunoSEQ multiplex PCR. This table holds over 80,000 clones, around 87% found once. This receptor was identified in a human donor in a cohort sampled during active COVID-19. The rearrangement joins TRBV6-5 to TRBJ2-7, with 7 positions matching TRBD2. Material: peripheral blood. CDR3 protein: CASSYSAGRDEQYF. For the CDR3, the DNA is TGTGCCAGCAGTTACTCGGCAGGGAGGGACGAGCAGTACTTC.